These 10 T cell receptor beta chains came from one sample sequenced in a study of early T cells in non-severe SARS-CoV-2 infection. TCRdb analysed the 5' RACE reads with MiXCR anew, one entry per CDR3 protein. The sample holds some 40,000 distinct CDR3 sequences, 3.5% to 5% seen once. Sequenced input: whole blood. Source of these receptors: an adult who was a healthcare worker with PCR-confirmed SARS-CoV-2 infection or an uninfected control (not recorded which).

This clonotype was counted at least ten times. The rearrangement uses TRBV7-9 and TRBJ2-7; D is perhaps TRBD1 (6 bases). CDR1 is SEHNR, CDR2 FQNEAQ, per germline (reference sequence). The CDR3 covers 13 residues. V was shortened by 4 bases and J by 2 bases, with 9 bases between the two germline ends. CDR3 sequence (DNA): TGTGCCAGCAGCTGGGACACTCCCTACGAGCAGTACTTC. It specifies CASSWDTPYEQYF.

The table lists this clonotype with many counts. The chain employs TRBV7-6 and TRBJ1-3; D is undetermined. This CDR3 is built from 15 residues. V was pared by 4 bases and J by 0 bases, with 10 bases between. Per germline, CDR1 SGHVS and CDR2 FNYEAQ. The CDR3 loop is CASSSDTFSGNTIYF. The CDR3, as DNA: TGTGCCAGCAGCTCCGACACCTTCTCTGGAAACACCATATATTTT.

This clonotype has a count of ten or more. The rearrangement uses TRBV30 and TRBJ1-1; D is unclear. This CDR3 has 13 amino acids. Germline V gene lookup returns CDR1 GTSNPN and CDR2 SVGIG (reference sequence). V was cut by 3 bases and J by 1 base, with 9 bases left in between. The DNA of the CDR3 is TGTGCCTGGAGGGCCAATAAGAACACTGAAGCTTTCTTT. Protein: CAWRANKNTEAFF.

This clonotype was seen at least ten times. The chain carries TRBV27 and TRBJ2-2; D uncertain. The CDR3 contains 15 residues. Trimming took off 7 bases at V and 6 bases at J, with 18 bases between the two ends. Germline-derived CDR1 and CDR2 are MNHEY and SMNVEV (reference sequence). CDR3 region: CASNMGLPGAGELFF. CDR3 DNA sequence: TGTGCCAGCAACATGGGCCTCCCGGGCGCCGGGGAGCTGTTTTTT.

Regarding this clonotype: A read error is possible here, since a much larger clone lies one base away. This chain joins TRBV27 and TRBJ2-2; 7 bases match TRBD1. CDR1 is MNHEY and CDR2 is SMNVEV in the germline V gene (reference sequence). This CDR3 is 13 amino acids long. V lost 3 bases to trimming and J lost 6 bases; unmatched junction nucleotides: 1. This chain's CDR3 is CASSFRGSGELFF. CDR3 nucleotides: TGTGCCAGCAGTTTCAGGGGGTCCGGGGAGCTGTTTTTT.

This clonotype was recorded many times. The chain employs TRBV10-1 and TRBJ2-7, with D perhaps given as TRBD1 or TRBD2 (5 bases each). The germline V and J ends were trimmed by 9 bases and 3 bases, with 9 bases remaining between them. The CDR3 is made up of 11 amino acids. In germline, CDR1 is WNHNN, CDR2 SYGVQD (reference sequence). For the CDR3, the DNA is TGCGCCAGGGGGGACGTCTACGAGCAGTACTTC. It translates to CARGDVYEQYF.

This clonotype was detected ten times or more. The rearrangement joins TRBV10-2 to TRBJ1-5; D is perhaps TRBD1 (5 bases). There are 12 residues in the CDR3. From germline, CDR1 is WSHSY and CDR2 SAAADI. Trimming shortened V by 2 bases and J by 11 bases, and 10 bases separated the two germline ends. CDR3 sequence: CASSEDGTSQHF. The CDR3 DNA sequence: TGCGCCAGCAGTGAGGACGGGACGTCCCAGCATTTT.

The chain joins TRBV18 to TRBJ2-1; possibly TRBD2 for D (6 bases). V shed 3 bases and J shed 3 bases, with 15 bases lying between them. In germline, CDR1 is KGHSH, CDR2 LQKENI. The CDR3 extends over 16 amino acids. CDR3 sequence: CASSPLPPGDYNEQFF. The CDR3, as DNA: TGTGCCAGCTCACCCCTCCCACCGGGGGACTACAATGAGCAGTTCTTC. Drawing the rest from reference TRBV18 and TRBJ2-1, the complete variable domain is NAGVMQNPRHLVRRRGQEARLRCSPMKGHSHVYWYRQLPEEGLKFMVYLQKENIIDESGMPKERFSAEFPKEGPSILRIQQVVRGDSAAYFCASSPLPPGDYNEQFFGPGTRLTVL.

This clonotype turned up a few times. The genes are TRBV7-6 and TRBJ1-4; the D gene is possibly TRBD1 (5 bases). Trimming removed 4 bases from V and 5 bases from J, with 14 bases in between. The CDR3 length is 15 residues. From germline, CDR1 is SGHVS and CDR2 FNYEAQ. In DNA form, the CDR3 reads TGTGCCAGCAGCTCAGAACCAGGGAGGAATGAAAAACTGTTTTTT. Translated: CASSSEPGRNEKLFF. The whole variable domain, filled in from reference TRBV7-6 and TRBJ1-4, reads GAGVSQSPRYKVTKRGQDVALRCDPISGHVSLYWYRQALGQGPEFLTYFNYEAQQDKSGLPNDRFSAERPEGSISTLTIQRTEQRDSAMYRCASSSEPGRNEKLFFGSGTQLSVL.

This clonotype has at least ten counts. The V gene is TRBV3-1, the J gene TRBJ1-4; D not certain. V lost 0 bases and J lost 6, with 8 bases in between. This CDR3 comprises 14 residues. CDR1 LGHDT and CDR2 YNNKEL come from the germline V gene (reference sequence). The CDR3 loop reads CASSQDWADEKLFF. The DNA of the CDR3 is TGTGCCAGCAGCCAAGATTGGGCGGATGAAAAACTGTTTTTT.